This T cell receptor beta chain is from a study of post-analysis software for immune sequencing data. Study details: Included courses were relapsing-remitting and secondary progressive multiple sclerosis; progressive-relapsing multiple sclerosis was also included.

CDR1 and CDR2 from the germline V gene are SEHNR and FQNEAQ (reference sequence). The V and J ends lost 6 bases and 1 base respectively, with 9 bases between them. CDR3 length: 13 residues. Each TCR beta cDNA library carried unique molecular identifiers. When about 0.9 to 10 million T cells were used, they gave about 490,000 cDNA molecules. TCRdb re-derived calls from the PCR reads in MiXCR, one entry per CDR3 protein. The sample yields 820,000 or so distinct CDR3 sequences, around 50% seen once. Points on this clonotype: Its antigen is as yet unknown.

The study, taken as a whole, reports: When the samples were clustered directly with F measure, those that had been prepared in the same batch showed strong co-clustering. In patients, TRBV5-6, TRBV5-1 and TRBV20-1 belonged to about five TRBV segments found more frequently than in controls. Significantly lower normalized Chao1 diversity was seen in multiple sclerosis patients than in controls.

Sequencing input: blood. This chain links TRBV7-9 with TRBJ2-5; the D gene is possibly TRBD2 (6 bases). This sequence was found in a girl aged 5 to 17 with multiple sclerosis. The CDR3, as DNA: TGTGCCAGCAGACCCGGGGGCCAAGAGACCCAGTACTTC. Protein: CASRPGGQETQYF.